A single TCR beta chain is shown here with its context. Its cognate antigen has yet to be identified. Base qualities are not recorded, but no much larger clone differs from it by a single base. The entry originates in a study of shared clonotypes between healthy human individuals (dated by TCRdb to 2020 to 2021). About the investigation overall: Three men and a couple of women, aged 18 to 49 years, made up the cohort. For each donor, three plates each were used for CD4 naive and CD4 memory, two plates were used for CD8 naive, and one plate was used for CD8 memory. To estimate repertoire size and how much clonotypes are shared between individuals, the study performed deep sequencing of blood TCR repertoires from roughly five healthy adults. To increase sequencing depth and limit assay-specific biases, TCR repertoire library preparation and sequencing were carried out by different laboratories using diverse techniques. Leukapheresis yielded between about 0.94 and 8.9 billion PBMCs per donor. Broad study findings and their caveats: Because the study included only a small number of donors, the genetic and exposure-history diversity represented was limited. Only blood was sampled, and tissue TCR repertoires likely differ from those in blood. Pairwise subsampling led to the expectation that sequencing depth would affect the degree of clonotype sharing among donors. Naive subsets generally had larger estimated clonotype richness than memory subsets. Sharing across several donors was observed for roughly 5% of naive CD4, over 3% of naive CD8, around 2.5% of memory CD4, and about 0.39% of memory CD8 clonotypes. Incomplete sequencing was indicated by rarefaction of sorted-subset datasets, despite the large sequencing depth. Compared with non-shared clonotypes, clonotypes shared by all four sorted-subset donors had higher generation probabilities.

Healthy HIV-negative adults with no recently reported acute infections or vaccinations were included as donors. Only Caucasian adults living in Nashville, Tennessee, USA were represented among the donors. CD4+ T cells were enriched by magnetic negative selection; naive cells were then positively selected on CD45RA, and the negative fraction formed the memory subset. Blood was obtained by leukapheresis, after which PBMCs were separated by Ficoll-Histopaque density gradient centrifugation and cryopreserved in liquid nitrogen vapor phase. Purity and quantity of every magnetically sorted T cell population were checked by analytical flow cytometry. Genomic DNA was isolated from every sorted fraction and measured by UV absorbance on a Nanodrop 2000c. TCR CDR3 regions were amplified from genomic DNA by multiplex PCR using the deep immunoSEQ assay. Extracted genomic DNA from each cell subset was distributed evenly across all wells of several immunoSEQ 96-well plates, and each plate was treated as a replicate. Each replicate PCR for sorted subsets received roughly 200 ng genomic DNA, equal to around 32,000 T cell genomes. The purified libraries were quantified using a Qubit 3.0 fluorometer, sized with a Bioanalyzer 2100, and then quantified again using the KAPA Library Quantification kit. A separate single-read 150-cycle Illumina NextSeq 550 flow cell was used to sequence each immunoSEQ 96-well plate. As for the authors' bioinformatics: Because the immunoSEQ output held only junctional sequences and lacked quality scores, the filtering could not match the filtering applied to full-length reads. To assign V/J genes and CDR3, sequences were annotated using PyIR, a Python wrapper for IgBLAST v1.9, with IMGT germline references. Reads were filtered out if the reads had weak V/J assignments (E-value above 1e-6), no CDR3, stop codons, out-of-frame junctions, or ambiguous translated residues. V3J clonotypes were defined as sequences sharing the same inferred V gene, J gene, and CDR3 amino acid sequence. The percentage overlap between two repertoires was calculated by dividing the number of shared unique clonotypes by the size of the smaller repertoire. Repertoire richness was assessed with RTK rarefaction, the Chao1 estimator, and Recon v2.1 estimates of unobserved clonotypes. For all TCRbeta clonotypes obtained by the gDNA method from a handful of donors, generation probabilities were computed with OLGA. TCRdb stores this immuneACCESS table with in-frame sequences only. Part of the clones is absent; in the studies checked, under half of the shortfall reflects unresolved V genes, and no reason is known for the rest. The D gene and trimming were derived from the DNA, and the V and J assignments and clone size from that table. The sample table records some 2,400,000 clones; 90% to 97% of these occur just once. 0.13% of the sample is held by the ten biggest clonotypes.

CDR1 SEHNR and CDR2 FQNEAQ are derived from the germline V gene (reference sequence). Its CDR3 holds 17 amino acids, cysteine through phenylalanine. Kept here is only the CDR3 DNA, which spans 51 bases and is read in frame from base 1. From V the trimming removes 1 base and from J it removes 3 bases, while the gene matches leave 4 bases of the junction unaccounted for. The TCR sequence derives from a man aged 18 to 30 in good health. Sequences were obtained from naive CD4+ T cells sorted from blood. The sample's cell subset or site label is to be understood as: CD45RA+ positively selected. Rearrangement joined TRBV7-9 to TRBJ2-3; 13 junctional bases match TRBD2. The nucleotide sequence is TGTGCCAGCAGCTTAGTTTTGACTAGCGGGAGGACAGATACGCAGTATTTT. It translates to CASSLVLTSGRTDTQYF.